These 10 T cell receptor beta chains came from one sample sequenced in a study of blood T cells in healthy people across ages. Alongside a J-beta primer mix, a sample-barcoded 5' primer served in a second PCR lasting about 7 to 11 cycles. TCRdb recomputed calls from the 5' RACE reads with MiXCR, one row per CDR3 protein. The repertoire holds almost 300,000 distinct CDR3 sequences, 25% to 30% seen once, with over 25% in the top ten. The sequenced material came from blood. These receptors were collected from a woman in her 70s in good health.

The V and J genes are TRBV7-8 and TRBJ2-5; 7 nucleotides match TRBD2. The J segment lost 3 bases and the V segment lost 1 base, leaving 11 bases of the junction unmatched. The CDR3 spans 17 residues. Germline V gives CDR1 SGHVS, CDR2 FQNEAQ. CDR3 loop: CASSLGGGSGEEETQYF. The CDR3 DNA reads TGTGCCAGCAGCTTAGGGGGCGGGAGCGGGGAGGAAGAGACCCAGTACTTC.

This rearrangement joins TRBV7-9 to TRBJ2-7, with D unresolved. Germline CDR1 reads SEHNR; CDR2 reads FQNEAQ (reference sequence). The ends were cut back, 8 bases at V and 5 bases at J, with 19 bases in the middle. CDR3 length: 14 residues. DNA for the CDR3: TGTGCCAGCTCCGCGAGTGGTCACGGCGACGAGCAGTACTTC. It yields the protein CASSASGHGDEQYF.

This chain connects TRBV20-1 to TRBJ2-5; 11 nucleotides align to TRBD2. Near its end, the DNA agrees better with TRBJ2-1, so the J call may be wrong. Germline V gene data show CDR1 as DFQATT and CDR2 as SNEGSKA (reference sequence). The CDR3 has 15 residues. CDR3: CSAMRLAGPYNEQFF. In nucleotides, the CDR3 is TGCAGTGCTATGCGACTAGCGGGACCTTACAATGAGCAGTTCTTC.

In its sample, this clonotype was seen a few times. The V call is TRBV29-1, the J call TRBJ2-1; the D gene is possibly TRBD2 (5 bases). Germline V gene data show CDR1 as SQVTM and CDR2 as ANQGSEA. With 7 bases removed from V and 12 bases from J, the gap between germline ends came to 13 bases. This CDR3 comprises 10 residues. The DNA of the CDR3 is TGCAGCGCCACTAGTACCATGCAGTTCTTC. Protein product: CSATSTMQFF.

Only a few counts were recorded for this clonotype. The rearrangement links TRBV28 to TRBJ2-5; the D gene could be TRBD1 or TRBD2 (6 bases each). The CDR3 is 15 amino acids. CDR1 MDHEN and CDR2 SYDVKM come from the germline V gene. V shed 7 bases and J shed 1 base, with 16 bases lying between them. The CDR3 region is CASKPGGTSQETQYF. The CDR3, as DNA: TGTGCCAGCAAACCCGGGGGCACCAGCCAAGAGACCCAGTACTTC.

This sequence joins TRBV5-1 and TRBJ2-1; D could derive from TRBD1 or TRBD2 (5 bases each). The CDR3 length is 16 residues. Trimming stripped 4 bases from V and 4 bases from J, with 18 bases between. CDR1 and CDR2 (germline): SGHRS, YFSETQ. Here the CDR3 DNA reads TGCGCCAGCAGCCTGGTGGGGGACCTTGTATACAATGAGCAGTTCTTC. Its translation is CASSLVGDLVYNEQFF.

The chain employs TRBV20-1 and TRBJ2-5, with D unresolved. Trimming shortened V by 1 base and J by 5 bases, and 11 bases separated the two germline ends. From germline, CDR1 is DFQATT and CDR2 SNEGSKA (reference sequence). This CDR3 is built from 13 residues. This chain's CDR3 is CSARVTPRETQYF. The CDR3 DNA reads as TGCAGTGCTAGAGTGACACCGAGGGAGACCCAGTACTTC.

A few counts support this clonotype. V gene TRBV7-9 combines with J gene TRBJ2-4; tentative D call: TRBD1 (6 bases). Germline V gene data show CDR1 as SEHNR and CDR2 as FQNEAQ (reference sequence). Trimming cost V 1 base and J 5 bases, with 12 bases left between them. The CDR3 has 15 residues. CDR3: CASSLEGTIENIQYF. The CDR3 coding sequence is TGTGCCAGCAGCTTAGAAGGGACAATAGAAAACATTCAGTACTTC.

The genes are TRBV20-1 and TRBJ2-5; tentative D call: TRBD2 (5 bases). CDR3 length equals 14 residues. Germline CDR1 DFQATT, CDR2 SNEGSKA (reference sequence). Trimming pared 0 bases from V and 0 bases from J, leaving 8 bases between. The CDR3 bases are TGCAGTGCTAGAGATTGGAGGAACCAAGAGACCCAGTACTTC. Its protein product is CSARDWRNQETQYF.

The gene calls are TRBV28 and TRBJ1-5, with 7 bases fitting TRBD1. CDR3 length: 15 residues. CDR1 is MDHEN, CDR2 SYDVKM, per germline. V lost 3 bases and J lost 5; bases outside the gene matches: 7. The DNA for the CDR3 is TGTGCCAGCAGTTTGCTCAGGGGGAAATATCAGCCCCAGCATTTT. It yields the protein CASSLLRGKYQPQHF.